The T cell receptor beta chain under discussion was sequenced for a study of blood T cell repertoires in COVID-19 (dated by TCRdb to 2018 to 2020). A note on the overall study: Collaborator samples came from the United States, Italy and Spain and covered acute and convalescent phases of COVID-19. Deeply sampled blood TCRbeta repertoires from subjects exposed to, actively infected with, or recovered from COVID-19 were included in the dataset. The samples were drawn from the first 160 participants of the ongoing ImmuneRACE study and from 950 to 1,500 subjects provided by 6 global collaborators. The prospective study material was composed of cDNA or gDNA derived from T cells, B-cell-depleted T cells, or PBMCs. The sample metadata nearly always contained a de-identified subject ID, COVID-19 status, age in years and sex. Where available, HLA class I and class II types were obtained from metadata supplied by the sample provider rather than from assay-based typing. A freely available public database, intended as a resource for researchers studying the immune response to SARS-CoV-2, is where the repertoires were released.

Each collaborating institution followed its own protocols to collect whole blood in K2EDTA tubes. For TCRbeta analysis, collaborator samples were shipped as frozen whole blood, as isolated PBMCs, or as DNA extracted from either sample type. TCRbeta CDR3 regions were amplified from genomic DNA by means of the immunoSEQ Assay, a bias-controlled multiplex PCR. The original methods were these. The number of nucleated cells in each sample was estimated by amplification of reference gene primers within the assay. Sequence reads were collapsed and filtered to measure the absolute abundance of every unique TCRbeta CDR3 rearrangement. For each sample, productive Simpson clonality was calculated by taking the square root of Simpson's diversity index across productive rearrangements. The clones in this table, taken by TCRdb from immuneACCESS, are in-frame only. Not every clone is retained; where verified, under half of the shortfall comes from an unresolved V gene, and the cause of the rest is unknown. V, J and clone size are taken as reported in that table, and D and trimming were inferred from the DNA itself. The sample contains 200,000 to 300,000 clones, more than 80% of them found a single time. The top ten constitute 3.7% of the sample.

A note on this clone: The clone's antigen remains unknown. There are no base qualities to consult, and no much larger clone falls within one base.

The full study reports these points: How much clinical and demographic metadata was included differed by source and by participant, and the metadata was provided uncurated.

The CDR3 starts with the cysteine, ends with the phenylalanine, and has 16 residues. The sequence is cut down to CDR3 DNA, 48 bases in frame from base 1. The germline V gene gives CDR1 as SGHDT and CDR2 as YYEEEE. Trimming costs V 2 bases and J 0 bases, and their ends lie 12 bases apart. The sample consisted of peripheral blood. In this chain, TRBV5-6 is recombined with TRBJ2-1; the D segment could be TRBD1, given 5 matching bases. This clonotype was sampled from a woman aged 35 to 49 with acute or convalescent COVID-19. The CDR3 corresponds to CASSLRTRSSYNEQFF. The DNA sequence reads TGTGCCAGCAGCTTAAGGACAAGGAGCTCCTACAATGAGCAGTTCTTC.